This T cell receptor (beta chain) is drawn from a study of blood T cells in healthy people across ages. Note on this clonotype: The target antigen is unknown. An end of the junction does not agree with germline; a read error may underlie this.

It was with a sample-barcoded 5' primer and a J-beta primer mix that a second PCR of roughly 7 to 12 cycles was run. TCRdb called the 5' RACE reads again in MiXCR, with one record for every CDR3 protein. The sample consists of some 1.5 million distinct CDR3 sequences, about 30% of them appearing once. Study-wide points: The long-lived group displayed more naive CD4+ cells, plus higher diversity, than the aged donors did.

Looked up from germline, CDR1 is MNHNY and CDR2 is SVGAGI (reference sequence). CDR3 length: 14 residues. The receptor's source is a woman in her twenties or thirties in good health. The rearrangement joins TRBV6-6 to TRBJ1-1; D uncertain. The sequenced sample was blood. The CDR3 DNA sequence: TGTGCCAGCAACCAGATAGGGCAGAACACTGGAGCTTTCTTT. Translating gives CASNQIGQNTGAFF.